This TCR beta chain was profiled in a study of cytomegalovirus exposure and HLA in healthy donors. Study-level results: TCR beta V- and J-gene trimming was later associated with a missense DCLRE1C variant. A later analysis found common viral pathogens apparently linked to several of the most significant clusters. Reported performance of the classifier showed diagnosis of cytomegalovirus status with high specificity and sensitivity.

The primer mix had 60 Vbeta and 13 Jbeta primers. The method was immunoSEQ multiplex PCR; TCRdb's version includes in-frame clones alone and lacks a portion of them. There are 150,000 or so clones in the sample; roughly four fifths occur only once, and about 4% lies in the top ten. The CDR3 is made up of 16 amino acids. CDR1 SEHNR and CDR2 FQNEAQ come from the germline V gene (reference sequence). The ends were cut back, 2 bases at V and 1 base at J, with 14 bases in the middle. Concerning this clone itself: The antigen is not known.

This chain links TRBV7-9 with TRBJ1-1, with D maybe TRBD1 (6 bases). The TCR comes from a man aged 45-60 years in good health and CMV-seropositive. Sequencing was done on a sample of PBMCs. In DNA, the CDR3 is TGTGCCAGCAGCTTATTGGGTTCAGGGGAGAACACTGAAGCTTTCTTT. It yields the protein CASSLLGSGENTEAFF.